This TCR beta chain was profiled in a study of T cell responses to AZD1222 COVID-19 vaccine. The study's findings and limits: Spike-specific TCR breadth and depth rose after two AZD1222 doses. The donor group comprised mostly white British people and more females; the analysis possibly underestimated clonal diversity. Only after the peak T cell response were repertoires sampled.

Only one count was recorded for this clone. What it recognizes is unknown. There are 15 residues in the CDR3. CDR1 MGHDK and CDR2 SYGVNS come from the germline V gene. Trimming took off 3 bases at V and 4 bases at J, with 16 bases between the two ends. Analysis merged second doses at about 4 or about 12 weeks. The table came from immunoSEQ multiplex PCR; TCRdb's copy has only in-frame clones and leaves some out. The data show roughly 110,000 clones, 90% to 95% seen once. This TCR was sampled from an adult who received the AZD1222 COVID-19 vaccine. This chain joins TRBV25-1 and TRBJ2-7, with D uncertain. The sequencing used peripheral blood, collected 28 days after the second AZD1222 dose. CDR3 residues: CASSDDAEKRYEQYF. CDR3 in DNA: TGTGCCAGCAGTGACGACGCAGAGAAGAGATACGAGCAGTACTTC.